The clone carrying this T cell receptor (beta chain) was seen a handful of times. The antigen remains undetermined. These data originate in a study of CD8 T cells in ankylosing spondylitis. General observations from the study: Reportedly, disease-linked clones are significantly enriched in ankylosing spondylitis patients' matched synovial fluid. Prior work had noted some motif variants in reactive arthritis blood and synovial fluid.

In TCRdb, the 5' RACE reads were re-called with MiXCR into one record per CDR3 protein. This table holds roughly 150,000 distinct CDR3 sequences, about a third found once. The CDR3 totals 15 residues. Germline loops: CDR1 SGHDT, CDR2 YYEEEE. Trimming removed 1 base from V and 0 bases from J, with 8 bases in between. The clonotype was recovered from a male donor with ankylosing spondylitis. The sample was synovial fluid, either unsorted or a sorted T cell fraction (not recorded which). This chain links TRBV5-6 with TRBJ2-1, with D unclear. The CDR3 nucleotides are TGTGCCAGCAGCTTGTACGGTGGCTCCTACAATGAGCAGTTCTTC. It is translated as CASSLYGGSYNEQFF. The full variable domain, rest sourced from reference TRBV5-6 and TRBJ2-1, is DAGVTQSPTHLIKTRGQQVTLRCSPKSGHDTVSWYQQALGQGPQFIFQYYEEEERQRGNFPDRFSGHQFPNYSSELNVNALLLGDSALYLCASSLYGGSYNEQFFGPGTRLTVL.